The clone carrying this TCR beta chain was seen only once. The target antigen is unknown. Treatment in this sample: some 19 received Ad26.COV2.S at low or high dose, single or two shots; about 5 received placebo; per-sample allocation not given. Repertoires come from day 63 after the first vaccine or placebo injection. Participants' vaccine, an Ad26 vector, delivered Wuhan-strain SARS-CoV-2 spike. Assay: immunoSEQ multiplex PCR; the TCRdb copy retains only in-frame clones and omits some. The data hold under 500,000 clones, with approximately 90% observed a single time. The source of the sample is a study of Ad26.COV2.S vaccination and SARS-CoV-2 variants. The overall study: Ad26.COV2.S shots went into the muscle once or twice, 56 days apart.

Germline V gene data show CDR1 as KGHSH and CDR2 as LQKENI. Trimming took off 5 bases at V and 6 bases at J, with 14 bases between the two ends. The CDR3 runs to 13 residues. Study-wide points: Breadth and depth estimates from TCRs may understate total T cell responses. Substantial breadth was reported for post-vaccination spike-specific CD8+ and CD4+ T cells.

The chain recombines TRBV18 with TRBJ2-7; possibly TRBD1 for D (6 bases). Sequencing was performed on peripheral blood, taken in a trial of Ad26.COV2.S vaccine versus placebo. This TCR was sampled from a person between 18 and 59 years old who received the Ad26.COV2.S COVID-19 vaccine or a placebo. The DNA for the CDR3 is TGTGCCAGCTCAACTAGACAGGTGGCCGAGCAGTACTTC. Protein: CASSTRQVAEQYF.